This paragraph reports one T cell receptor (beta chain). This entry belongs to a study of blood T cell repertoires in COVID-19. Background on the study: Sites across the United States, Italy and Spain contributed samples from acute and convalescent COVID-19. Sample material is recorded as cDNA or gDNA derived from T cells, B-cell-depleted T cells, or PBMCs.

The CDR3 is made up of 15 amino acids. The V gene end was trimmed by 2 bases and the J gene end by 3 bases; junction bases not matched to a gene: 3. The germline V gene has CDR1 SGHRS and CDR2 YFSETQ. Original processing notes: Reference gene primers were amplified, and this amplification served to estimate nucleated cell counts. Libraries were prepared by immunoSEQ multiplex PCR; TCRdb keeps only in-frame clonotypes and omits some of them. Clone size and the V and J calls come from that table; the DNA yielded D and trimming. The sample yields around 250,000 clones, approximately 91% seen once. Sequenced material: peripheral blood. The chain links TRBV5-1 to TRBJ2-7; TRBD2 matches at 12 bases. The receptor was isolated from a human donor in a cohort sampled during active COVID-19. CDR3 coding DNA: TGCGCCAGCAGCTTAACTAGCGGGGGGAGCTACGAGCAGTACTTC. Translation: CASSLTSGGSYEQYF.